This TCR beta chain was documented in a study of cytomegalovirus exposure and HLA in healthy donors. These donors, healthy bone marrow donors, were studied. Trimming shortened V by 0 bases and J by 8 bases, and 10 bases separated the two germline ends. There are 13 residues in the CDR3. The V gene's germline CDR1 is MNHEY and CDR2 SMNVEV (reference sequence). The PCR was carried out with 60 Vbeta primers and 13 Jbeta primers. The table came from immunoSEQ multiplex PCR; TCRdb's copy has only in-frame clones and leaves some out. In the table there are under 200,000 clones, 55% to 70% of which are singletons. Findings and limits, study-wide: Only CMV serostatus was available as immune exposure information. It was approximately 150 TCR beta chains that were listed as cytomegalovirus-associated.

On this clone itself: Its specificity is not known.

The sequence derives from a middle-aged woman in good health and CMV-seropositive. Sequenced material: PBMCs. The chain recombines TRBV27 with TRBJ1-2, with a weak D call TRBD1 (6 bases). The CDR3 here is CASSLSIRGGYTF. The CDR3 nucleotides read TGTGCCAGCAGTTTATCGATCAGGGGCGGCTACACCTTC.